This TCR beta chain was recovered during a study of CD8 T cells in ankylosing spondylitis. Study results and caveats: What seemed typical of ankylosing spondylitis blood was a TCR beta motif built from about 8 highly homologous variants.

The V end was cut by 0 bases, the J end by 0 bases, with 9 bases between. CDR3 size: 16 residues. Germline lookup yields CDR1 LGHNA and CDR2 YSLEER. TCRdb recomputed calls from the 5' RACE reads with MiXCR, one row per CDR3 protein. The table lists 700,000 to 850,000 distinct CDR3 sequences, about 10% of them singletons, with about 0.5% in the top ten. This clonotype was counted a few times. No antigen is known for it. The sequencing sample was made of blood, either unsorted or a sorted T cell fraction (not recorded which). The sequence derives from a male donor with ankylosing spondylitis. The chain couples TRBV4-3 to TRBJ1-3, with D unclear. The chain's CDR3 is CASSQDHRYSGNTIYF. The CDR3 region has the DNA TGCGCCAGCAGCCAAGATCACAGATACTCTGGAAACACCATATATTTT.